The 19 T cell receptor beta chains below come from one sample, sequenced in a study of CD8 T cells in Susac syndrome. RNA was extracted with the RNeasy kit, and a quantity of roughly 0.45 to 1 ug was reverse transcribed using random hexamers. TCRdb passed the immunoSEQ multiplex PCR reads through MiXCR, listing each CDR3 protein once. The table shows under 350,000 distinct CDR3 sequences, with about 91% occurring only once. Specimen: CD4+ T cells from PBMCs. The receptors stem from a human donor with multiple sclerosis.

The V and J genes are TRBV7-9 and TRBJ2-2; D not certain. There are 13 residues in the CDR3. Trimming removed 1 base at V and 7 bases at J, with 7 bases between. Germline V gives CDR1 SEHNR, CDR2 FQNEAQ (reference sequence). CDR3 sequence: CASSLVEIGELFF. The CDR3 region has the DNA TGTGCCAGCAGCTTAGTCGAGATCGGGGAGCTGTTTTTT.

This sequence joins TRBV2 and TRBJ1-4; D gene unclear. Per germline, CDR1 SNHLY and CDR2 FYNNEI. Trimming took 5 bases from V and 10 from J, leaving 8 bases between them. This CDR3 region has 11 residues. In nucleotides, the CDR3 is TGTGCCAGCAGTCTAGAGGGAAAACTGTTTTTT. This encodes CASSLEGKLFF.

This clonotype was observed once. A read error may produce the germline difference seen at one junction end. The chain joins TRBV7-3 to TRBJ2-6; D may be TRBD1 (5 bases). Looked up from germline, CDR1 is SGHTA and CDR2 is FQGTGA. CDR3 length equals 17 residues. CDR3 region: CASSLRGRGSGANALTF. DNA for the CDR3: TGTGCCAGCAGCTTAAGGGGTAGGGGATCTGGGGCCAACGCCCTGACTTTC.

This sequence joins TRBV20-1 and TRBJ2-3; 8 bases align to TRBD2. V shed 5 bases, J shed 2 bases, and the junction held 6 bases outside the gene matches. Germline assignment: CDR1 DFQATT and CDR2 SNEGSKA (reference sequence). The CDR3 length is 14 residues. For the CDR3, the DNA is TGCAGTGCTCGAGCGGGGGCTCTCACAGATACGCAGTATTTT. It codes for CSARAGALTDTQYF.

The rearrangement uses TRBV9 and TRBJ1-3; D might be TRBD1 (5 bases). This CDR3 has 15 residues. Germline assignment: CDR1 SGDLS and CDR2 YYNGEE. V shed 4 bases and J shed 2 bases, with 13 bases lying between them. CDR3 amino acids: CASSSTDTTGNTIYF. CDR3 sequence (DNA): TGTGCCAGCAGCTCGACAGATACTACTGGAAACACCATATATTTT.

The chain recombines TRBV19 with TRBJ1-3; the match to TRBD1 covers 7 bases. The CDR3 spans 15 residues. Per the germline V gene, CDR1 is LNHDA and CDR2 is SQIVND (reference sequence). V shed 6 bases and J 0 bases; nucleotides not matched to a gene: 5. The CDR3 nucleotides are TGTGCCAGTAGCCCGGGACAGAGCTCTGGAAACACCATATATTTT. Translated, it gives CASSPGQSSGNTIYF.

The gene calls are TRBV3-1 and TRBJ2-2, with D tentatively TRBD2 (5 bases). Trimming pared 1 base from V and 5 bases from J, leaving 11 bases between. This CDR3 is built from 15 residues. Germline CDR1 LGHDT, CDR2 YNNKEL (reference sequence). This chain's CDR3 is CASSQVGSHTGELFF. The DNA for the CDR3 is TGTGCCAGCAGCCAAGTTGGGAGCCATACCGGGGAGCTGTTTTTT.

The chain couples TRBV7-2 to TRBJ1-5; the D is unclear. Per germline, CDR1 SGHTA and CDR2 FQGNSA. V lost 4 bases, J lost 0 bases, and 13 bases lay in between. The CDR3 runs 16 residues. The CDR3 DNA sequence: TGTGCCAGCAGCTCCGCTTCCTCTTATAGCAATCAGCCCCAGCATTTT. The encoded protein is CASSSASSYSNQPQHF.

The chain recombines TRBV7-9 with TRBJ2-1; 13 bases line up with TRBD2. J lost 8 bases, V lost 3 bases, and 10 bases had no gene match. This CDR3 is built from 17 residues. CDR1 SEHNR and CDR2 FQNEAQ come from the germline V gene (reference sequence). CDR3 in DNA: TGTGCCAGCAGCTTCAACCAACTAGCGGGAGGGCCGTATGAGCAGTTCTTC. It encodes CASSFNQLAGGPYEQFF.

The rearrangement uses TRBV30 and TRBJ2-1, with TRBD2 matching 9 bases. Trimming removed 0 bases from V and 4 bases from J; junction bases left unmatched: 4. Germline lookup yields CDR1 GTSNPN and CDR2 SVGIG (reference sequence). The CDR3 extends over 15 amino acids. This chain's CDR3 is CAWSVGLALYNEQFF. The CDR3 DNA reads as TGTGCCTGGAGTGTAGGACTAGCGTTGTACAATGAGCAGTTCTTC.

The rearrangement joins TRBV11-3 to TRBJ2-7; 8 positions agree with TRBD1. In germline, CDR1 is SGHNT, CDR2 YENEEA. After removal of 5 bases from V and 3 bases from J, the junction contained 9 bases not matched to a gene. This CDR3 spans 15 amino acids. The CDR3 DNA reads as TGTGCCAGCAGCCACGAGGGACAGGAAGTCTACGAGCAGTACTTC. Its translation: CASSHEGQEVYEQYF.

The V and J genes are TRBV4-2 and TRBJ2-5; D not resolved. V gave up 1 base and J gave up 2 bases, with 8 bases separating them. From germline, CDR1 is LGHNA and CDR2 YNFKEQ. The CDR3 runs to 14 residues. This chain's CDR3 is CASSQVTEQETQYF. CDR3 nucleotide sequence: TGTGCCAGCAGCCAAGTTACAGAGCAAGAGACCCAGTACTTC.

The chain employs TRBV27 and TRBJ1-2, with TRBD1 identical over 10 bases. From germline, CDR1 is MNHEY and CDR2 SMNVEV (reference sequence). Trimming cost V 8 bases and J 6 bases; bases outside gene matches: 15. CDR3 length equals 16 residues. CDR3 amino acids: CASQTESTGGAHGYTF. Here the CDR3 DNA reads TGTGCCAGCCAGACGGAGTCGACAGGGGGCGCCCATGGCTACACCTTC.

This clonotype occurred once. This chain links TRBV9 with TRBJ1-2; D unclear. This CDR3 is 16 amino acids long. Per the germline V gene, CDR1 is SGDLS and CDR2 is YYNGEE. V was cut by 4 bases and J by 2 bases, with 18 bases left in between. CDR3 residues: CASSRPWGLLNYGYTF. The CDR3 DNA reads TGTGCCAGCAGCCGGCCGTGGGGTCTTTTAAACTATGGCTACACCTTC.

The chain recombines TRBV10-1 with TRBJ2-1; 9 bases are a match to TRBD2. Losses at the gene ends were 2 bases for V and 4 bases for J; bases not matched to a gene: 6. The CDR3 sequence is 16 residues long. Germline CDR1 WNHNN, CDR2 SYGVQD (reference sequence). CDR3 DNA: TGCGCCAGCAGTGAGAATAGCGGGGGACCGTACAATGAGCAGTTCTTC. Translation gives CASSENSGGPYNEQFF.

The gene calls are TRBV7-2 and TRBJ2-2, with D perhaps TRBD2 (6 bases). This CDR3 is built from 14 residues. The germline V and J ends were trimmed by 3 bases and 3 bases, with 8 bases remaining between them. Germline CDR1 and CDR2: SGHTA and FQGNSA. CDR3 protein: CASSLWGDTGELFF. CDR3 nucleotide sequence: TGTGCCAGCAGCTTGTGGGGGGACACCGGGGAGCTGTTTTTT. Supplemented by reference TRBV7-2 and TRBJ2-2, the full variable domain reads GAGVSQSPSNKVTEKGKDVELRCDPISGHTALYWYRQSLGQGLEFLIYFQGNSAPDKSGLPSDRFSAERTGGSVSTLTIQRTQQEDSAVYLCASSLWGDTGELFFGEGSRLTVL.

The chain is built from TRBV12-3 or TRBV12-4 and TRBJ1-5; D unresolved. CDR3 length: 12 amino acids. Trimming stripped 8 bases from V and 6 bases from J, with 11 bases between. CDR3 DNA: TGTGCCAGCGGTAAGCTCAGTCAGCCCCAGCATTTT. Protein: CASGKLSQPQHF.

The rearrangement joins TRBV9 to TRBJ2-1, with TRBD1 identical over 11 bases. Germline CDR1 reads SGDLS; CDR2 reads YYNGEE. The V segment lost 0 bases and the J segment 6 bases; nucleotides outside the gene matches: 5. The CDR3 is 16 amino acids. The DNA for the CDR3 is TGTGCCAGCAGCGTAGGAGAAGGACAGGGGGCCAATGAGCAGTTCTTC. This codes for CASSVGEGQGANEQFF.

The rearrangement joins TRBV10-2 to TRBJ2-1, with D uncertain. CDR3 size: 14 residues. V shed 8 bases and J shed 7 bases, with 18 bases lying between them. Germline V gene sequence: CDR1 WSHSY, CDR2 SAAADI. The CDR3 nucleotides are TGCGCCAGCCACAGTCGGGCGATGTCAAATGAGCAGTTCTTC. It specifies CASHSRAMSNEQFF.